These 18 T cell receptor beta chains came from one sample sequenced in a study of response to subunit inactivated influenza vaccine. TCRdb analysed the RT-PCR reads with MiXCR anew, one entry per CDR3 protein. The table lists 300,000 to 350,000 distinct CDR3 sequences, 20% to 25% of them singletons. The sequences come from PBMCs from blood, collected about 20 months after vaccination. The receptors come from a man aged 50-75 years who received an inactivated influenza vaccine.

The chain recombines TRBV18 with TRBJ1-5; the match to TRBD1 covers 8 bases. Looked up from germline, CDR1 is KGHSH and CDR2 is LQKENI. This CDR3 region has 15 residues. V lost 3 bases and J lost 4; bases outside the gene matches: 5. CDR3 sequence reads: CASSPLDRGNQPQHF. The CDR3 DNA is TGTGCCAGCTCACCCCTCGACAGGGGTAATCAGCCCCAGCATTTT.

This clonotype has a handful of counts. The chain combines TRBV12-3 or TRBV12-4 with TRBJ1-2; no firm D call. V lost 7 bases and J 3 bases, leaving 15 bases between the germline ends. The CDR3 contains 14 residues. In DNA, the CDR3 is TGTGCCAGCACCCATTATTATGTGGACTATGGCTACACCTTC. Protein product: CASTHYYVDYGYTF.

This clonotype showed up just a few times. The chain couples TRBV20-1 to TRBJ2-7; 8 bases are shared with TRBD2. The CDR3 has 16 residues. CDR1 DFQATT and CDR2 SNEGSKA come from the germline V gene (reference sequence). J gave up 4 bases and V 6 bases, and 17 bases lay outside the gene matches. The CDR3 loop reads CSAETPGGGRIYEQYF. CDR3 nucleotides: TGCAGTGCGGAGACCCCCGGTGGCGGGAGGATTTACGAGCAGTACTTC.

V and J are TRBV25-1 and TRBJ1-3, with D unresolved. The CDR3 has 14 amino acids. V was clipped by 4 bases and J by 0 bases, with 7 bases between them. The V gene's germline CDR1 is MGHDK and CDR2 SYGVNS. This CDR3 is CASSGPDSGNTIYF. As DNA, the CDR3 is TGTGCCAGCAGTGGTCCCGACTCTGGAAACACCATATATTTT.

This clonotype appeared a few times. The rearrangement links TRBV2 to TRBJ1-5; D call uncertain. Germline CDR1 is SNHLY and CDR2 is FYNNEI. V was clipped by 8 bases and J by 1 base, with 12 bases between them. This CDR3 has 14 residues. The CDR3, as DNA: TGTGCCAGCCAGGTGGCTGGGAGCAATCAGCCCCAGCATTTT. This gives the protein CASQVAGSNQPQHF.

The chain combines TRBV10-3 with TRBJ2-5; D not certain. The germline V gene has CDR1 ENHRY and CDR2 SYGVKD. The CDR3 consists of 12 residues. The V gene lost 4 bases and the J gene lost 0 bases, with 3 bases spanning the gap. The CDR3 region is CAISGDQETQYF. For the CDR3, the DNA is TGTGCCATCAGTGGGGACCAAGAGACCCAGTACTTC.

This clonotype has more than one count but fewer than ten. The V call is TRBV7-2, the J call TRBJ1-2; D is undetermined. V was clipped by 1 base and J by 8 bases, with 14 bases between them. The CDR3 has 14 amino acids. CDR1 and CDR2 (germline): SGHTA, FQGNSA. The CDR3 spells CASSLVGAGTGYTF. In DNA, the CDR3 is TGTGCCAGCAGCTTAGTAGGCGCGGGCACCGGCTACACCTTC.

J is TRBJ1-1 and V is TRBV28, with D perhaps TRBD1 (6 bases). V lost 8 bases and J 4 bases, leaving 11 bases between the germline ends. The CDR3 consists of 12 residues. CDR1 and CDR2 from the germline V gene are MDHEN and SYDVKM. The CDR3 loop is CASLIQGTEAFF. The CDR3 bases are TGTGCCAGCCTCATACAGGGCACTGAAGCTTTCTTT.

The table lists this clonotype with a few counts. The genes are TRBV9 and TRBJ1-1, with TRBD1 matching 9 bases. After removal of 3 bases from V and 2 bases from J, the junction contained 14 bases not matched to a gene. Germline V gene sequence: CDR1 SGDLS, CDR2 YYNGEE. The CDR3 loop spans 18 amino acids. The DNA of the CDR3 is TGTGCCAGCAGCGGACGTTCGGGACAGGGTCGCCTAAACACTGAAGCTTTCTTT. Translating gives CASSGRSGQGRLNTEAFF.

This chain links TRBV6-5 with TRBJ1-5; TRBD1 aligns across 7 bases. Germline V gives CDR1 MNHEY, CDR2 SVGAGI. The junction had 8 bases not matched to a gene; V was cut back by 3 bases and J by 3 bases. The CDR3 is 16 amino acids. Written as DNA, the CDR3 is TGTGCCAGCAGTTATCGACAGGGTGCAAACAATCAGCCCCAGCATTTT. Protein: CASSYRQGANNQPQHF.

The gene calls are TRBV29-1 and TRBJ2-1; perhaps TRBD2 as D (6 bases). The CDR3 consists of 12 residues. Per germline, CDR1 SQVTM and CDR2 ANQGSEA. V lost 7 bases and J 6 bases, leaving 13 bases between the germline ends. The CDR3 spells CSAGLPPNEQFF. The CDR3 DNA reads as TGCAGCGCCGGACTACCACCCAATGAGCAGTTCTTC.

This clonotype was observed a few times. CDR3 DNA sequence: TGTGCCAGCAGTTACGTCCGTCCCGGGGAGCTGTTTTTT. Its translation: CASSYVRPGELFF. V and J are TRBV6-2 or TRBV6-3 and TRBJ2-2, with D unclear. V was trimmed by 2 bases and J by 6 bases, leaving 7 bases between them. Germline V gene sequence: CDR1 MNHEY, CDR2 SVGEGT. The CDR3 loop spans 13 amino acids.

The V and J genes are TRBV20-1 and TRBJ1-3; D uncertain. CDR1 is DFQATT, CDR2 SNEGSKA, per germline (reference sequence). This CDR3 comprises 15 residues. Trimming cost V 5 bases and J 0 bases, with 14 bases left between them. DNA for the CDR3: TGCAGTGCTCTTAGGTACTTGGGCTCTGGAAACACCATATATTTT. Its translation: CSALRYLGSGNTIYF.

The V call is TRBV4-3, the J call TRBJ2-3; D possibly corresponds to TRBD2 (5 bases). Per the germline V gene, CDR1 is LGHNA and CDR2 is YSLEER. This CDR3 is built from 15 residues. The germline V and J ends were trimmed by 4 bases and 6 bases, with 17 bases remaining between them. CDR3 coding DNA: TGCGCCAGCAGCCCCCGGGGAGACAAAAGGGATACGCAGTATTTT. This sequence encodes CASSPRGDKRDTQYF.

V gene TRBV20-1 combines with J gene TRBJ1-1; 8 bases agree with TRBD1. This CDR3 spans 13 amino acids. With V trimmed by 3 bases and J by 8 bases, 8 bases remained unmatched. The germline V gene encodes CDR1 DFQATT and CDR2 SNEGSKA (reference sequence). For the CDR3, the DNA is TGCAGTGCTAGTACAGGGGGTTATACCGAAGCTTTCTTT. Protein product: CSASTGGYTEAFF.

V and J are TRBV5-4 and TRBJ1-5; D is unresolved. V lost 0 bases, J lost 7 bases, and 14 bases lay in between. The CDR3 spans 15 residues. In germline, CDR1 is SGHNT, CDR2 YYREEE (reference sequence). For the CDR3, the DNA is TGTGCCAGCAGCTTGGGAGGTAATATTGGACAGCCCCAGCATTTT. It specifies CASSLGGNIGQPQHF.

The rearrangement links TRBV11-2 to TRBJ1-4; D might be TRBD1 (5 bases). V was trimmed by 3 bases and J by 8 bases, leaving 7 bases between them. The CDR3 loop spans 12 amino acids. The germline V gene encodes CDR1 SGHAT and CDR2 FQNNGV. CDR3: CASSLGREKLFF. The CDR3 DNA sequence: TGTGCCAGCAGCTTGGGACGCGAAAAACTGTTTTTT.

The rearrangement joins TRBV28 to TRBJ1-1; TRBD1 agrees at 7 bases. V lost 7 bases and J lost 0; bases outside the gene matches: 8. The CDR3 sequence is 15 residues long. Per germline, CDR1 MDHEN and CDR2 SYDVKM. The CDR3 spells CASITGQSMNTEAFF. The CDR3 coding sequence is TGTGCCAGCATCACGGGACAGAGCATGAACACTGAAGCTTTCTTT.